The 4 T cell receptor beta chains listed next were all sequenced from one sample in a study of cytomegalovirus exposure and HLA in healthy donors. This PCR relied on a set of 60 Vbeta primers and 13 Jbeta primers. Assay: immunoSEQ multiplex PCR; the TCRdb copy retains only in-frame clones and omits some. Here the sample spans some 92,000 clones, roughly 84% being singletons. Specimen: PBMCs. The receptors were sampled from a man aged 30 to 45 in good health and CMV-seronegative.

The chain recombines TRBV7-9 with TRBJ1-5; the match to TRBD1 covers 7 bases. The trim removed 5 bases at V and 2 bases at J, leaving 6 bases unmatched. Germline V gene sequence: CDR1 SEHNR, CDR2 FQNEAQ (reference sequence). The length of the CDR3 is 15 residues. The DNA for the CDR3 is TGTGCCAGCAGCCGGGACAGCGTGGGCAATCAGCCCCAGCATTTT. Protein sequence: CASSRDSVGNQPQHF.

As concerns this clone: The same CDR3 arises from other DNA sequences in this sample as well. V usage is TRBV2 and J usage is TRBJ2-5; D remains unclear. The V end lost 4 bases, the J end lost 4 bases, and 4 bases lay between the germline ends. Germline loops: CDR1 SNHLY, CDR2 FYNNEI. The length of the CDR3 is 11 residues. The CDR3 nucleotides are TGTGCCAGCAGTGTCTTAGAGACCCAGTACTTC. Its protein product is CASSVLETQYF.

This clone was detected once. The chain couples TRBV9 to TRBJ1-5; 8 nucleotides line up with TRBD1. The CDR3 spans 14 residues. Per the germline V gene, CDR1 is SGDLS and CDR2 is YYNGEE. With 2 bases clipped from V and 9 bases from J, the junction kept 7 bases outside the gene matches. CDR3 protein: CASSVSGTGPPQHF. The CDR3, as DNA: TGTGCCAGCAGCGTCTCCGGGACAGGTCCGCCCCAGCATTTT.

This clone was counted only a few times. This sequence joins TRBV5-1 and TRBJ1-1; 7 bases fit TRBD1. This CDR3 has 14 residues. The germline CDR1 and CDR2 sequences are SGHRS and YFSETQ. Trimming at V came to 4 bases and at J to 1 base, leaving 4 bases not matched to a gene. CDR3 sequence: CASSQQGRNTEAFF. CDR3 bases: TGCGCCAGCAGCCAACAGGGGAGGAACACTGAAGCTTTCTTT. The whole variable domain, filled in from reference TRBV5-1 and TRBJ1-1, reads KAGVTQTPRYLIKTRGQQVTLSCSPISGHRSVSWYQQTPGQGLQFLFEYFSETQRNKGNFPGRFSGRQFSNSRSEMNVSTLELGDSALYLCASSQQGRNTEAFFGQGTRLTVV.